The 26 T cell receptor beta chains below all came from one sample that was sequenced in a study of T cells in Graves' hyperthyroidism and ophthalmopathy. Regions amplified from RNA transcripts were the TCR beta CDR3 regions. The HTBI primer set served for first-round RT-PCR of the TCR CDR3. TCRdb recomputed calls from the multiplex PCR reads with MiXCR, one row per CDR3 protein. The profile shows roughly 700,000 distinct CDR3 sequences, about 18% of them singletons. The sequenced material came from blood. These receptors were obtained from a man over 45 with Graves' hyperthyroidism.

This clonotype was found many times. V and J are TRBV27 and TRBJ1-1, with D perhaps TRBD1 (5 bases). From germline, CDR1 is MNHEY and CDR2 SMNVEV (reference sequence). Trimming pared 5 bases from V and 6 bases from J, leaving 19 bases between. The CDR3 spans 15 residues. This CDR3 reads CASSLEWGSDAEAFF. The CDR3 DNA is TGTGCCAGCAGTCTTGAGTGGGGGTCGGACGCTGAAGCTTTCTTT.

The chain uses TRBV27 and TRBJ1-2; D is ambiguous. Trimming stripped 3 bases from V and 7 bases from J, with 12 bases between. The CDR3 has 13 amino acids. The V gene's germline CDR1 is MNHEY and CDR2 SMNVEV (reference sequence). CDR3 region: CASSLSRAFGYTF. The CDR3 DNA reads as TGTGCCAGCAGTTTGTCCCGGGCCTTTGGCTACACCTTC.

This clonotype was seen ten or more times. CDR3 nucleotide sequence: TGTGCCAGCAGCTTAGATTGGAATGAGCAGTTCTTC. Its translation: CASSLDWNEQFF. This chain connects TRBV7-2 to TRBJ2-1; no definite D call. CDR1 is SGHTA, CDR2 FQGNSA, per germline. CDR3 length equals 12 residues. V was pared by 1 base and J by 7 bases, with 5 bases between.

The sample holds many counts of this clonotype. The V call is TRBV28, the J call TRBJ1-6; D is possibly TRBD1 (5 bases). Germline V gives CDR1 MDHEN, CDR2 SYDVKM. V shed 10 bases and J shed 6 bases, with 13 bases lying between them. CDR3 length: 13 residues. CDR3 DNA: TGTGCCATAGGACGGGACCTTAATTCACCCCTCCACTTT. Amino acid sequence: CAIGRDLNSPLHF.

This clonotype was detected ten times or more. The chain links TRBV28 to TRBJ2-6; D perhaps matches TRBD1 (5 bases). There are 16 residues in the CDR3. Germline V gives CDR1 MDHEN, CDR2 SYDVKM. V lost 2 bases to trimming and J lost 2 bases, with 10 bases between them. CDR3 coding DNA: TGTGCCAGCAGTTTAGGAAGGGGCGCTGGGGCCAACGTCCTGACTTTC. Translating it yields CASSLGRGAGANVLTF.

Worth noting for this clonotype: Possible read error: a much larger clone is one base away. The V call is TRBV29-1, the J call TRBJ2-3; the D is unclear. Germline assignment: CDR1 SQVTM and CDR2 ANQGSEA. The CDR3 runs to 13 residues. With 4 bases removed from V and 4 bases from J, the gap between germline ends came to 12 bases. The CDR3 coding sequence is TGCAGCGTTGTAGGCGAAGTTCCAGATACGCAGTATTTT. The encoded protein is CSVVGEVPDTQYF.

The table lists this clonotype with a count of one. V and J are TRBV2 and TRBJ2-7, with 9 bases lining up with TRBD2. Germline V gives CDR1 SNHLY, CDR2 FYNNEI. J was trimmed by 0 bases and V by 4 bases; bases with no gene match: 4. The CDR3 spans 15 residues. CDR3 amino acids: CASSARLAASYEQYF. The CDR3 bases are TGTGCCAGCAGTGCCAGACTAGCGGCCTCCTACGAGCAGTACTTC.

The chain combines TRBV4-1 with TRBJ1-1; D gene unclear. The CDR3 spans 14 residues. The V gene's germline CDR1 is MGHRA and CDR2 YSYEKL. V was pared by 1 base and J by 0 bases, with 6 bases between. The CDR3 DNA is TGCGCCAGCAGCCAAGGGGGAATGAACACTGAAGCTTTCTTT. Residues: CASSQGGMNTEAFF.

This clonotype was counted at least ten times. The J gene is TRBJ2-2, the V gene TRBV7-3; D is unresolved. V lost 1 base, J lost 5 bases, and 11 bases lay in between. The CDR3 is 15 amino acids. Germline CDR1 and CDR2: SGHTA and FQGTGA. The chain's CDR3 is CASSLISSSTGELFF. The CDR3 nucleotides are TGTGCCAGCAGCTTAATTTCTAGTAGTACCGGGGAGCTGTTTTTT.

This clonotype was recorded many times. The chain recombines TRBV2 with TRBJ2-1, with 8 positions matching TRBD2. The CDR3 runs 18 residues. Germline lookup yields CDR1 SNHLY and CDR2 FYNNEI. J gave up 10 bases and V 6 bases, and 23 bases lay outside the gene matches. This CDR3 reads CASSGSNLAGSTMTEQFF. The CDR3 coding sequence is TGTGCCAGCAGCGGCTCCAATTTAGCGGGAAGTACAATGACGGAGCAGTTCTTC. Filled out from reference TRBV2 and TRBJ2-1, the complete variable domain reads EPEVTQTPSHQVTQMGQEVILRCVPISNHLYFYWYRQILGQKVEFLVSFYNNEISEKSEIFDDQFSVERPDGSNFTLKIRSTKLEDSAMYFCASSGSNLAGSTMTEQFFGPGTRLTVL.

This clonotype has a handful of counts. The chain carries TRBV27 and TRBJ2-4, with 9 bases matching TRBD1. V lost 6 bases, J lost 6 bases, and 12 bases stayed unmatched. Per germline, CDR1 MNHEY and CDR2 SMNVEV (reference sequence). The CDR3 has 16 residues. This CDR3 is CASSVSSTGGGNIQYF. The CDR3 DNA follows: TGTGCCAGCAGCGTTAGTTCGACAGGGGGGGGAAACATTCAGTACTTC.

This clonotype has ten or more counts. The chain uses TRBV2 and TRBJ2-2; 7 bases match TRBD1. This CDR3 region has 13 residues. Trimming cost V 8 bases and J 6 bases; bases outside gene matches: 6. Germline V gene data show CDR1 as SNHLY and CDR2 as FYNNEI. The CDR3 is CASRQGASGELFF. The CDR3 DNA is TGTGCCAGCCGACAGGGAGCGTCCGGGGAGCTGTTTTTT.

At least ten counts were recorded for this clonotype. The rearrangement links TRBV12-3 or TRBV12-4 to TRBJ1-1, with TRBD1 as a possible D gene (6 bases). CDR3 length: 20 residues. V was shortened by 5 bases and J by 2 bases, with 30 bases between the two germline ends. CDR3 loop: CASSGSRTDAAGGPNTEAFF. The CDR3 DNA sequence: TGTGCCAGCAGTGGTTCAAGAACGGACGCAGCCGGGGGGCCAAACACTGAAGCTTTCTTT.

This clonotype was counted many times. The gene calls are TRBV2 and TRBJ1-2; 7 nucleotides align to TRBD1. The V segment lost 6 bases and the J segment 4 bases; nucleotides outside the gene matches: 11. This CDR3 has 15 amino acids. CDR1 and CDR2 from the germline V gene are SNHLY and FYNNEI. CDR3 loop: CASRATGEDGYGYTF. The CDR3 DNA follows: TGTGCCAGCAGGGCCACAGGGGAGGATGGCTATGGCTACACCTTC.

A few counts support this clonotype. The chain joins TRBV25-1 to TRBJ1-1; 9 bases agree with TRBD1. This CDR3 comprises 15 residues. J lost 2 bases, V lost 7 bases, and 8 bases had no gene match. The germline V gene has CDR1 MGHDK and CDR2 SYGVNS. CDR3 region: CASTAGDRANTEAFF. As DNA, the CDR3 is TGTGCCAGCACCGCAGGGGACAGGGCAAACACTGAAGCTTTCTTT.

There are many counts of this clonotype. The V call is TRBV11-3, the J call TRBJ2-1; unclear D gene. The CDR3 is 16 amino acids. Per the germline V gene, CDR1 is SGHNT and CDR2 is YENEEA. Trimming stripped 1 base from V and 4 bases from J, with 14 bases between. Here the CDR3 DNA reads TGTGCCAGCAGCTTAGGCTCCTTCACTCTATACAATGAGCAGTTCTTC. It is translated as CASSLGSFTLYNEQFF.

CDR3 sequence (DNA): TGTGCCAGCAGTCAAACGCCCGGGACAGGGAGCAATGAGCAGTTCTTC. Encoded protein: CASSQTPGTGSNEQFF. This chain connects TRBV6-1 to TRBJ2-1; 9 nucleotides match TRBD1. This CDR3 comprises 16 residues. The ends lost 5 bases at V and 6 bases at J; junction bases unmatched: 11. Germline CDR1 MNHNS, CDR2 SASEGT.

The chain is built from TRBV11-2 and TRBJ2-1; the D gene is possibly TRBD1 (5 bases). CDR1 is SGHAT and CDR2 is FQNNGV in the germline V gene. V lost 6 bases and J lost 2, with 14 bases in between. CDR3 length equals 15 residues. Here the CDR3 DNA reads TGTGCCAGCAGTCCTAGGGGCGAGACCTACAATGAGCAGTTCTTC. Protein sequence: CASSPRGETYNEQFF.

The chain has TRBV29-1 and TRBJ2-3; 8 bases match TRBD2. The CDR3 totals 13 residues. Germline CDR1 is SQVTM and CDR2 is ANQGSEA. V shed 6 bases and J 6 bases; nucleotides not matched to a gene: 8. The CDR3 here is CSVRAGEADTQYF. The CDR3, as DNA: TGCAGCGTCAGAGCGGGAGAGGCGGATACGCAGTATTTT.

V and J are TRBV4-1 and TRBJ1-1, with no clear D. The germline V and J ends were trimmed by 0 bases and 8 bases, with 13 bases remaining between them. The CDR3 sequence is 14 residues long. Germline CDR1 and CDR2: MGHRA and YSYEKL. CDR3 sequence: CASSQEVFAGEAFF. The CDR3 region has the DNA TGCGCCAGCAGCCAAGAAGTGTTCGCCGGAGAAGCTTTCTTT.

The V call is TRBV6-1, the J call TRBJ2-3; the D call may be TRBD1 or TRBD2 (6 bases each). The germline V gene has CDR1 MNHNS and CDR2 SASEGT. V shed 6 bases and J shed 6 bases, with 22 bases lying between them. There are 16 residues in the CDR3. CDR3 sequence reads: CASSPRGGGGSDTQYF. The CDR3 DNA reads as TGTGCCAGCAGCCCCAGAGGAGGGGGAGGATCGGATACGCAGTATTTT.

This clonotype was observed many times. Here the CDR3 reads CASTPSTSGIVNEQFF. The CDR3 DNA is TGTGCCAGCACCCCATCAACTAGCGGGATCGTCAATGAGCAGTTCTTC. This chain links TRBV28 with TRBJ2-1, with TRBD2 matching 10 bases. Trimming removed 7 bases from V and 6 bases from J; junction bases left unmatched: 12. The CDR3 loop spans 16 amino acids. The germline V gene encodes CDR1 MDHEN and CDR2 SYDVKM.

A few counts support this clonotype. This chain links TRBV18 with TRBJ1-5, with D possibly matching TRBD1 (5 bases). The V end was cut by 5 bases, the J end by 4 bases, with 18 bases between. Germline CDR1 KGHSH, CDR2 LQKENI. CDR3 length: 16 amino acids. CDR3 sequence reads: CASSAMSPQGNQPQHF. Here the CDR3 DNA reads TGTGCCAGCTCAGCAATGAGCCCGCAGGGTAATCAGCCCCAGCATTTT.

This clonotype was seen a handful of times. The genes are TRBV6-1 and TRBJ1-1; 8 bases agree with TRBD1. This CDR3 is 14 amino acids long. The V and J ends lost 6 bases and 3 bases, in that order; junction bases with no gene match: 6. The germline gives CDR1 MNHNS, CDR2 SASEGT. The CDR3 DNA is TGTGCCAGCAGGGCGGACAGGGTGGACACTGAAGCTTTCTTT. The encoded protein is CASRADRVDTEAFF.

As regards this clonotype: This could be a read error, since a much larger clone is one nucleotide away. This rearrangement joins TRBV6-2 or TRBV6-3 to TRBJ1-6, with TRBD1 matching over 8 bases. CDR1 is MNHEY, CDR2 SVGEGT, per germline. The CDR3 covers 16 residues. With V trimmed by 2 bases and J by 11 bases, 11 bases remained unmatched. The CDR3 here is CASSYPRDRTNPPLHF. The CDR3 DNA follows: TGTGCCAGCAGTTACCCTAGGGACAGGACAAATCCACCCCTCCACTTT.

Details on this clonotype: This may stem from a read error, because a much larger clone lies one nucleotide away. The rearrangement links TRBV24-1 to TRBJ2-6; D is undetermined. The V and J ends lost 3 bases and 0 bases respectively, with 11 bases between them. This CDR3 spans 17 amino acids. The germline V gene encodes CDR1 KGHDR and CDR2 SFDVKD. In nucleotides, the CDR3 is TGTGCCACCAGTGATGGGCGGATGGGCTCTGGGGCCAACGTCCTGACTTTC. The encoded protein is CATSDGRMGSGANVLTF.